Listed below are T cell receptor beta chains from one sample, sequenced in a study of regulatory T cells in long-lasting Graves disease. TCRdb used MiXCR to reprocess the multiplex PCR reads, holding one entry per CDR3 protein. The table has approximately 350,000 distinct CDR3 sequences, 15% to 20% seen once; the top ten hold 20% to 25%. Separately, the same data were catalogued under a study of T cells in Graves' hyperthyroidism and ophthalmopathy.

This specimen consisted of peripheral blood mononuclear cells (PBMCs), obtained at new diagnosis, from a patient treated with antithyroid drugs. The receptors were sampled from a woman aged 18-30 years with Graves disease. Each CDR3 is given with its conserved first and last residue.

CDR3: CASSPRALSLALHF; V: TRBV14; J: TRBJ1-6
CDR3: CASSISGGALSEQYF; V: TRBV19; J: TRBJ2-7
CDR3: CASSLAAGVGDIQYF; V: TRBV5-1; J: TRBJ2-4
CDR3: CASSFGTGPISNQPQHF; V: TRBV12-3/TRBV12-4; J: TRBJ1-5
CDR3: CASSYRSAGAPTDTQYF; V: TRBV6-5; J: TRBJ2-3
CDR3: CASSSVRVGYEQYF; V: TRBV2; J: TRBJ2-7
CDR3: CASSLVRWGLAGGTDTQYF; V: TRBV11-2; J: TRBJ2-3
CDR3: CASSLGAGGLRETQYF; V: TRBV12-3/TRBV12-4; J: TRBJ2-5
CDR3: CASTEFSTEAFF; V: TRBV6-1; J: TRBJ1-1
CDR3: CATSTFQETQYF; V: TRBV3-1; J: TRBJ2-5
CDR3: CASSPRTSVDTQYF; V: TRBV27; J: TRBJ2-3
CDR3: CASSLGSGTSGDEQFF; V: TRBV7-6; J: TRBJ2-1
CDR3: CSVEDPPGGYGYTF; V: TRBV29-1; J: TRBJ1-2
CDR3: CAWSVAYSGEQFF; V: TRBV30; J: TRBJ2-1
CDR3: CSVGKAQGYTF; V: TRBV29-1; J: TRBJ1-2